Detailed here is one T cell receptor (beta chain). Its specificity is unknown. The PCR employed 60 Vbeta primers together with 13 Jbeta primers. Data came from immunoSEQ multiplex PCR; TCRdb stores just in-frame clones and leaves some out. Its table lists about 210,000 clones. Healthy bone marrow donors made up the donor group. This specimen belongs to a study of cytomegalovirus exposure and HLA in healthy donors. Study results and caveats: A later analysis reported that several of the most significant clusters appeared to be linked to common viral pathogens, among them Epstein-Barr virus. Data from an earlier analysis indicated that most TCR beta V segments were productive either about 87% or about 30% of the time.

The V gene's germline CDR1 is SEHNR and CDR2 FQNEAQ (reference sequence). The CDR3 extends over 19 amino acids. V dropped 5 bases and J dropped 4; count of bases not matched to a gene: 21. The sample was PBMCs. The chain has TRBV7-9 and TRBJ1-2; 8 bases line up with TRBD1. This TCR was recovered from a woman in her thirties in good health and CMV-seropositive. The CDR3 bases are TGTGCCAGCAGCCGCCAGGGGGCGGCAGCTGGGGGGGGTTTCTATGGCTACACCTTC. The encoded protein is CASSRQGAAAGGGFYGYTF.